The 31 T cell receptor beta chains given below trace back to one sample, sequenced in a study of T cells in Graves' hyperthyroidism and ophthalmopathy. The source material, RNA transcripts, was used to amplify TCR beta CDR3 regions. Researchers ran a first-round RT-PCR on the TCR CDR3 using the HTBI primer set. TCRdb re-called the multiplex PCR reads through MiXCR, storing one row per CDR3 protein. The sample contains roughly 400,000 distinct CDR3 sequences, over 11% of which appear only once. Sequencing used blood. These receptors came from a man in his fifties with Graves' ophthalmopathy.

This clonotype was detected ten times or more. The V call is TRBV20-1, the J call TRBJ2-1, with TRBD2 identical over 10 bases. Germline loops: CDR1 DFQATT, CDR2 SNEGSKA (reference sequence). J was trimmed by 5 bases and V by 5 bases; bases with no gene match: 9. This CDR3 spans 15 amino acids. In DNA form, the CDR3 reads TGCAGTGCTCAACCCGGACTAGCGGCCGACAATGAGCAGTTCTTC. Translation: CSAQPGLAADNEQFF.

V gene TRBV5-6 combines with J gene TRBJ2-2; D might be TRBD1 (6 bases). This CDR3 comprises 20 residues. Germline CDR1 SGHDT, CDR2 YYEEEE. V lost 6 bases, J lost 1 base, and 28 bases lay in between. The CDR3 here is CASTPQYFIGGSGNTGELFF. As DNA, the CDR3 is TGTGCCAGCACCCCTCAGTATTTCATAGGGGGAAGTGGGAACACCGGGGAGCTGTTTTTT.

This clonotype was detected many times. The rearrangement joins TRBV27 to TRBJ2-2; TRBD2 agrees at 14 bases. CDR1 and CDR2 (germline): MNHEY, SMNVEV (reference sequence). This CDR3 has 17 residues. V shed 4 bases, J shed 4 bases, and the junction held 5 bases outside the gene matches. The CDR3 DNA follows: TGTGCCAGCAGTTCCCCGACTAGCGGGAGGGCCACCGGGGAGCTGTTTTTT. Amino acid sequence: CASSSPTSGRATGELFF.

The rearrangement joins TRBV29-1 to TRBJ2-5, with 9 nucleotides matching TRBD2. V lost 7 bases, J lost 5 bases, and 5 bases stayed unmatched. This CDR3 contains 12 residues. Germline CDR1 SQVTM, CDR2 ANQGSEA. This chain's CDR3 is CSGAGGYETQYF. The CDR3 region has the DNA TGCAGCGGAGCGGGGGGCTATGAGACCCAGTACTTC.

The CDR3 sequence is CASSLPTGGNGYTF. CDR3 in DNA: TGTGCCAGCAGCTTACCGACAGGGGGCAATGGCTACACCTTC. This rearrangement joins TRBV5-4 to TRBJ1-2, with TRBD1 identical over 10 bases. In germline, CDR1 is SGHNT, CDR2 YYREEE (reference sequence). The CDR3 runs to 14 residues. Trimming cost V 2 bases and J 6 bases; bases outside gene matches: 4.

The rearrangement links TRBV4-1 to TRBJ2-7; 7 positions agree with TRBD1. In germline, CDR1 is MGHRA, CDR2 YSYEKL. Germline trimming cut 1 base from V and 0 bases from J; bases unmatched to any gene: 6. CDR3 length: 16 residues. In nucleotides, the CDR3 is TGCGCCAGCAGCCAAGGCGCCAGGGGGAGCTCCTACGAGCAGTACTTC. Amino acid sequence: CASSQGARGSSYEQYF.

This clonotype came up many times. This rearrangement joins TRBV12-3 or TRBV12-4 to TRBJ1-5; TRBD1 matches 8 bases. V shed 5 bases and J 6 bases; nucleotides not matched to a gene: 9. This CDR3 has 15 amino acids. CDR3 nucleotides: TGTGCCAGCAGTCCCAGTGGACAGGGCGCTCAGCCCCAGCATTTT. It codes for CASSPSGQGAQPQHF.

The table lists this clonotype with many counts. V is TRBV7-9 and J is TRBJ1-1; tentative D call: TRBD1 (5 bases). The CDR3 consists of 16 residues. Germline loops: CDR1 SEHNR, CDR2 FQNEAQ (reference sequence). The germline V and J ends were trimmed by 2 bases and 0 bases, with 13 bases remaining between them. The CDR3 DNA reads TGTGCCAGCAGCTTACGTCCAGGGTGGATGAACACTGAAGCTTTCTTT. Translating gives CASSLRPGWMNTEAFF.

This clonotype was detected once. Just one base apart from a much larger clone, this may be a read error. The CDR3 loop reads CSANPGRIYEQYF. The CDR3 DNA reads as TGCAGTGCTAATCCAGGGCGAATCTACGAGCAGTACTTC. This chain links TRBV20-1 with TRBJ2-7; perhaps TRBD1 as D (5 bases). The CDR3 consists of 13 residues. Germline CDR1 reads DFQATT; CDR2 reads SNEGSKA (reference sequence). V lost 4 bases to trimming and J lost 3 bases, with 13 bases between them.

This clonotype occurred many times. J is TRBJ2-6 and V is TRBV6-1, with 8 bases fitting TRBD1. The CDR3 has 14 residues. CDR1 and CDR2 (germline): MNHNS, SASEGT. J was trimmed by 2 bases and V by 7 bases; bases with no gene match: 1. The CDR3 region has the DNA TGTGCCAGCACACAGGGGGCTGGGGCCAACGTCCTGACTTTC. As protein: CASTQGAGANVLTF.

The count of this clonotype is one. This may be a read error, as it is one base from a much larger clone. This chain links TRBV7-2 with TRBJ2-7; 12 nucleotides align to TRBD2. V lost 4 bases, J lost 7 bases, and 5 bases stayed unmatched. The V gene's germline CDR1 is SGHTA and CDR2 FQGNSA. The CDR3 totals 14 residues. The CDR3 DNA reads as TGTGCCAGCAGCTCCCTAGCGGGAGGGCATGAGCAGTACTTC. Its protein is CASSSLAGGHEQYF.

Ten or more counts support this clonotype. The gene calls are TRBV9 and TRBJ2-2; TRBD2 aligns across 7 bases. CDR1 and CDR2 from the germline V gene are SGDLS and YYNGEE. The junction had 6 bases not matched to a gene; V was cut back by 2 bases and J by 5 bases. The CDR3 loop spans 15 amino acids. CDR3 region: CASSVGGSGTGELFF. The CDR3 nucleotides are TGTGCCAGCAGCGTTGGCGGGAGTGGGACCGGGGAGCTGTTTTTT.

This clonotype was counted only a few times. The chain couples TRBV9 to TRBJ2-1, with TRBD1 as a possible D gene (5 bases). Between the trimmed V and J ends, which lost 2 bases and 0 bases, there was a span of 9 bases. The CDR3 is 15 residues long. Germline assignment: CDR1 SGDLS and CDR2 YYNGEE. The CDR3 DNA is TGTGCCAGCAGCGTGGTGGGGCTCTCCTACAATGAGCAGTTCTTC. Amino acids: CASSVVGLSYNEQFF. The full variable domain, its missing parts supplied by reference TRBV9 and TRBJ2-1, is DSGVTQTPKHLITATGQRVTLRCSPRSGDLSVYWYQQSLDQGLQFLIQYYNGEERAKGNILERFSAQQFPDLHSELNLSSLELGDSALYFCASSVVGLSYNEQFFGPGTRLTVL.

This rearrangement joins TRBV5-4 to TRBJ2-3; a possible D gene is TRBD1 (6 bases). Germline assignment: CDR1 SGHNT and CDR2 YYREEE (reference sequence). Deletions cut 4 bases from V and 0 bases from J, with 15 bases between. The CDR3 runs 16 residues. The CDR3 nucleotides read TGTGCCAGCAGCCGTATCTTGGACAGAAGCACAGATACGCAGTATTTT. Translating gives CASSRILDRSTDTQYF.

The CDR3 nucleotides are TGTGCCAGCAGTGATCAGGGGCAGGGCCCGATCGGGGGCTACACCTTC. As protein: CASSDQGQGPIGGYTF. The rearrangement uses TRBV2 and TRBJ1-2; D may be TRBD1 (6 bases). V was clipped by 3 bases and J by 8 bases, with 22 bases between them. This CDR3 is built from 16 residues. Germline V gene lookup returns CDR1 SNHLY and CDR2 FYNNEI.

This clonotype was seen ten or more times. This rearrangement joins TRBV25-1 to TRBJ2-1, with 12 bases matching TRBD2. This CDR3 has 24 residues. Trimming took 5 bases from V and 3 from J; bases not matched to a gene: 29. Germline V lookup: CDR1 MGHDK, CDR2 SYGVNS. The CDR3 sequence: CASSSQVGTETSGRTEGGYNEQFF. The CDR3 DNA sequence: TGTGCCAGCAGTTCCCAAGTGGGGACAGAGACTAGCGGGAGAACGGAGGGAGGCTACAATGAGCAGTTCTTC. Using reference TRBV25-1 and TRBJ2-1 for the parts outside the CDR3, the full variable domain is EADIYQTPRYLVIGTGKKITLECSQTMGHDKMYWYQQDPGMELHLIHYSYGVNSTEKGDLSSESTVSRIRTEHFPLTLESARPSHTSQYLCASSSQVGTETSGRTEGGYNEQFFGPGTRLTVL.

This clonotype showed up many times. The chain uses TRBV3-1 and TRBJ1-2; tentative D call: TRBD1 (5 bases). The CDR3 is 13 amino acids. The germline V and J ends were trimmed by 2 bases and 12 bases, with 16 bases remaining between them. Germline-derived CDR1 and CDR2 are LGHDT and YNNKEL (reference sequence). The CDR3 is CASSQTGGIGNTF. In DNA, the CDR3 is TGTGCCAGCAGCCAAACAGGAGGTATAGGTAACACCTTC.

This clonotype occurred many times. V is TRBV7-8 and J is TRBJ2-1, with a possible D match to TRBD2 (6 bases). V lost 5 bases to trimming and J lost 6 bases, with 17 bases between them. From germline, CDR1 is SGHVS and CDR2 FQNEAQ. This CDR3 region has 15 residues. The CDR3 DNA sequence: TGTGCCAGCAGCCGACGCCCGGGACTCCCCAATGAGCAGTTCTTC. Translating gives CASSRRPGLPNEQFF.

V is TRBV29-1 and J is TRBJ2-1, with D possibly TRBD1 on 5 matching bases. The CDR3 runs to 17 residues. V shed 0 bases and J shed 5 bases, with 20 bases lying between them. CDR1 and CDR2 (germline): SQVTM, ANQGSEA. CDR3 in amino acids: CSVEESYRRPRNNEQFF. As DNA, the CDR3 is TGCAGCGTTGAAGAATCGTACAGGAGACCTCGAAACAATGAGCAGTTCTTC.

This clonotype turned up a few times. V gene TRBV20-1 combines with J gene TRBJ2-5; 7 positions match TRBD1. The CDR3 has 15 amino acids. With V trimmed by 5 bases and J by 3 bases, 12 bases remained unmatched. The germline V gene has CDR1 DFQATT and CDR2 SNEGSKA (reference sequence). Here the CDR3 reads CSASPRDSSKETQYF. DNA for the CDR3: TGCAGTGCTTCACCCAGGGACAGTTCAAAAGAGACCCAGTACTTC.

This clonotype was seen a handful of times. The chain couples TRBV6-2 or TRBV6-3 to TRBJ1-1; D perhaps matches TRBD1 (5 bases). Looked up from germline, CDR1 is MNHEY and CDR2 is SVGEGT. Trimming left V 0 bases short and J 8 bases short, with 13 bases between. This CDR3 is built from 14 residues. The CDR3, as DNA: TGTGCCAGCAGTTACTCCGGGCAGGGAACCGAAGCTTTCTTT. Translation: CASSYSGQGTEAFF.

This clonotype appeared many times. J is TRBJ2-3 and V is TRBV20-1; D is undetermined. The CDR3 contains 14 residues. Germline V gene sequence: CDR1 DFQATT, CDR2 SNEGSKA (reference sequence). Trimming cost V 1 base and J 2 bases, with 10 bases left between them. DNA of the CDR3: TGCAGTGCTAGAGGGGCAGCTTACACAGATACGCAGTATTTT. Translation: CSARGAAYTDTQYF.

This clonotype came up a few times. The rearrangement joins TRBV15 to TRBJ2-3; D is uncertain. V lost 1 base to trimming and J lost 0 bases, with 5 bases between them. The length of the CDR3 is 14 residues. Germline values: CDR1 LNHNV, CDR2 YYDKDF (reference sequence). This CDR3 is CATSRVGSTDTQYF. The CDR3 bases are TGTGCCACCAGCAGAGTCGGGAGCACAGATACGCAGTATTTT.

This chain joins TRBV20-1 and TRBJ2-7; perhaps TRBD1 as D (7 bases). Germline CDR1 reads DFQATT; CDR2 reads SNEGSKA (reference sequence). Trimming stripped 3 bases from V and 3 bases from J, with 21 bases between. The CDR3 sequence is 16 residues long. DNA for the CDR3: TGCAGTGCTAGTACGGGGGCGGCAGGGGGATACTACGAGCAGTACTTC. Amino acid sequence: CSASTGAAGGYYEQYF.

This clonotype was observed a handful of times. The CDR3 here is CSARTTEGEQYF. As DNA, the CDR3 is TGCAGTGCTAGGACTACCGAGGGAGAGCAGTACTTC. The genes are TRBV20-1 and TRBJ2-7; D possibly corresponds to TRBD2 (5 bases). CDR1 and CDR2 from the germline V gene are DFQATT and SNEGSKA (reference sequence). The germline V and J ends were trimmed by 3 bases and 7 bases, with 13 bases remaining between them. CDR3 size: 12 residues.

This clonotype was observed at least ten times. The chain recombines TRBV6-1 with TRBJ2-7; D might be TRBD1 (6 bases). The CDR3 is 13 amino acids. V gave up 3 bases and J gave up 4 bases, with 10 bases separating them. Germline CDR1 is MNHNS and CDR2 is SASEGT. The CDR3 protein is CASSEARGYEQYF. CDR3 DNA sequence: TGTGCCAGCAGTGAGGCCAGGGGATACGAGCAGTACTTC.

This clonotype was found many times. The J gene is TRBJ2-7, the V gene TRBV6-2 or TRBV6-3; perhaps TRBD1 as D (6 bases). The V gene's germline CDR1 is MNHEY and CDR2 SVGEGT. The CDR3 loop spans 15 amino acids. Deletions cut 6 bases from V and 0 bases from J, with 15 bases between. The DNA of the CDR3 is TGTGCCAGCAGCCCCCAGGGACAAGGCTCCTACGAGCAGTACTTC. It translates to CASSPQGQGSYEQYF.

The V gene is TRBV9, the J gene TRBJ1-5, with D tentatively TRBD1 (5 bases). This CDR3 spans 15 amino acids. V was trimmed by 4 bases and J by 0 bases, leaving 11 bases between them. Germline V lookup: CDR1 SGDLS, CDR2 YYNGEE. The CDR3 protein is CASSRIGASNQPQHF. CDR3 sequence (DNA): TGTGCCAGCAGCCGAATTGGGGCTAGCAATCAGCCCCAGCATTTT. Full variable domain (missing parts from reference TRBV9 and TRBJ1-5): DSGVTQTPKHLITATGQRVTLRCSPRSGDLSVYWYQQSLDQGLQFLIQYYNGEERAKGNILERFSAQQFPDLHSELNLSSLELGDSALYFCASSRIGASNQPQHFGDGTRLSIL.

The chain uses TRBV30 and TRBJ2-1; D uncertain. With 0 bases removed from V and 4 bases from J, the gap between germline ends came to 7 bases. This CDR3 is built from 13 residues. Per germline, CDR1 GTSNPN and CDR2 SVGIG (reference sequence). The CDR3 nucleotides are TGTGCCTGGAGTGTTAGGCAGTACAATGAGCAGTTCTTC. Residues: CAWSVRQYNEQFF. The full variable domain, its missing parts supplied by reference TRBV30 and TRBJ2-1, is SQTIHQWPATLVQPVGSPLSLECTVEGTSNPNLYWYRQAAGRGLQLLFYSVGIGQISSEVPQNLSASRPQDRQFILSSKKLLLSDSGFYLCAWSVRQYNEQFFGPGTRLTVL.

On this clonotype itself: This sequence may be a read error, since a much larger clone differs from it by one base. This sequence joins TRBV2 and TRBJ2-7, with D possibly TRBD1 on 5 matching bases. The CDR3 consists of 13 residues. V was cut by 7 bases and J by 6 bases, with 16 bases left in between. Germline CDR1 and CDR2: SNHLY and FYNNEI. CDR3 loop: CASKRGVHCEQYF. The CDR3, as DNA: TGTGCCAGCAAAAGGGGTGTACACTGCGAGCAGTACTTC. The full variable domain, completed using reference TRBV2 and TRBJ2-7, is EPEVTQTPSHQVTQMGQEVILRCVPISNHLYFYWYRQILGQKVEFLVSFYNNEISEKSEIFDDQFSVERPDGSNFTLKIRSTKLEDSAMYFCASKRGVHCEQYFGPGTRLTVT.

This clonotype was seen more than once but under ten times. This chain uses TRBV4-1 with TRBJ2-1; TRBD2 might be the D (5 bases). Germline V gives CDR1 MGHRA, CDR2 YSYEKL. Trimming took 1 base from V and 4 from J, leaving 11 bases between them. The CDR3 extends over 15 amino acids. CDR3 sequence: CASSQVRGGYNEQFF. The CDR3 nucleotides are TGCGCCAGCAGCCAAGTTCGGGGTGGGTACAATGAGCAGTTCTTC.